These 11 T cell receptor beta chains were sequenced from one sample in a study of T cells in Graves' hyperthyroidism and ophthalmopathy. Amplification of TCR beta CDR3 regions used RNA as the template. A first-round RT-PCR of the TCR CDR3 used the HTBI primer set. TCRdb processed the multiplex PCR reads anew with MiXCR; each CDR3 protein has one entry. The data contain a few hundred thousand distinct CDR3 sequences, around 13% of them seen just once; the ten biggest clones take up roughly 8.3%. The sample taken for sequencing was blood. These receptor sequences come from a woman under 30 with Graves' hyperthyroidism.

A few counts support this clonotype. The chain couples TRBV19 to TRBJ1-2; possible D gene TRBD1, 5 bases. Germline V CDR1 and CDR2: LNHDA, SQIVND (reference sequence). V shed 1 base and J shed 4 bases, with 10 bases lying between them. There are 14 residues in the CDR3. Here the CDR3 DNA reads TGTGCCAGTAGTATAGCGCCCACAGGCTATGGCTACACCTTC. Protein product: CASSIAPTGYGYTF. The full variable domain, completed using reference TRBV19 and TRBJ1-2, is DGGITQSPKYLFRKEGQNVTLSCEQNLNHDAMYWYRQDPGQGLRLIYYSQIVNDFQKGDIAEGYSVSREKKESFPLTVTSAQKNPTAFYLCASSIAPTGYGYTFGSGTRLTVV.

This clonotype was counted many times. This rearrangement joins TRBV12-3 or TRBV12-4 to TRBJ2-1, with TRBD1 matching over 8 bases. This CDR3 contains 17 residues. Trimming removed 3 bases from V and 1 base from J; junction bases left unmatched: 8. This CDR3 is CASSFISGGGSYNEQFF. CDR3 in DNA: TGTGCCAGCAGTTTCATCTCAGGGGGCGGTTCCTACAATGAGCAGTTCTTC.

The chain uses TRBV12-3 or TRBV12-4 and TRBJ2-3, with 9 bases aligning to TRBD1. J lost 2 bases, V lost 6 bases, and 12 bases had no gene match. The CDR3 has 17 residues. CDR3 sequence reads: CASSLTGGDFTTDTQYF. CDR3 coding DNA: TGTGCCAGCAGCCTTACAGGGGGCGACTTTACCACAGATACGCAGTATTTT.

This clonotype was detected many times. The V call is TRBV2, the J call TRBJ1-4, with D maybe TRBD1 (6 bases). Germline V gene sequence: CDR1 SNHLY, CDR2 FYNNEI. CDR3 length: 15 amino acids. Deletions cut 0 bases from V and 10 bases from J, with 15 bases between. The CDR3 bases are TGTGCCAGCAGTGAAGCTGGGGGGCAGGAGGGAAAACTGTTTTTT. Encoded protein: CASSEAGGQEGKLFF.

This clonotype was observed many times. The rearrangement links TRBV11-2 to TRBJ2-7, with 8 bases matching TRBD2. Unmatched junction bases numbered 8, after V lost 4 bases and J lost 6 bases. Germline V gives CDR1 SGHAT, CDR2 FQNNGV. The CDR3 covers 14 residues. CDR3 DNA sequence: TGTGCCAGCAGCTCGACTAGCGCAGGTGTCGAGCAGTACTTC. Amino acid sequence: CASSSTSAGVEQYF.

The rearrangement joins TRBV29-1 to TRBJ2-1; the D is unclear. The CDR3 sequence is 14 residues long. The germline V and J ends were trimmed by 7 bases and 4 bases, with 17 bases remaining between them. The V gene's germline CDR1 is SQVTM and CDR2 ANQGSEA. The CDR3 spells CSAAARFPYNEQFF. The CDR3 DNA is TGCAGCGCCGCGGCGAGATTCCCATACAATGAGCAGTTCTTC.

The chain combines TRBV12-3 or TRBV12-4 with TRBJ2-7; D is perhaps TRBD2 (5 bases). This CDR3 region has 14 residues. V was cut by 0 bases and J by 7 bases, with 13 bases left in between. CDR3 amino acids: CASSLALITGEQYF. The CDR3 coding sequence is TGTGCCAGCAGTTTAGCGCTGATAACGGGGGAGCAGTACTTC.

This clonotype was seen ten or more times. This sequence joins TRBV18 and TRBJ1-1; no definite D call. The CDR3 has 15 amino acids. Germline values: CDR1 KGHSH, CDR2 LQKENI. V was cut by 1 base and J by 3 bases, with 12 bases left in between. The CDR3 reads CASSPLPLRDTEAFF. The CDR3 DNA sequence: TGTGCCAGCTCACCACTCCCCCTGCGGGACACTGAAGCTTTCTTT.

This clonotype was seen only a few times. CDR3 bases: TGTGCCAGCTCACCATCAACAGGGCAAAATGAAAAACTGTTTTTT. It yields the protein CASSPSTGQNEKLFF. V gene TRBV18 combines with J gene TRBJ1-4; D is perhaps TRBD1 (6 bases). CDR3 length equals 15 residues. V was shortened by 2 bases and J by 5 bases, with 12 bases between the two germline ends. Germline CDR1 KGHSH, CDR2 LQKENI.

The chain joins TRBV7-6 to TRBJ2-3; TRBD1 matches at 7 bases. The length of the CDR3 is 15 residues. Per the germline V gene, CDR1 is SGHVS and CDR2 is FNYEAQ. V lost 3 bases, J lost 6 bases, and 9 bases stayed unmatched. Here the CDR3 reads CASSFSPTGSDTQYF. In DNA form, the CDR3 reads TGTGCCAGCAGCTTTTCCCCGACAGGGAGCGATACGCAGTATTTT.

This clonotype was detected many times. The V and J genes are TRBV2 and TRBJ1-4; TRBD1 is a possible D gene (5 bases). Germline CDR1 SNHLY, CDR2 FYNNEI. Trimming pared 6 bases from V and 2 bases from J, leaving 16 bases between. This CDR3 spans 16 amino acids. The CDR3 loop reads CASSDSDRGTNEKLFF. For the CDR3, the DNA is TGTGCCAGCAGCGACTCGGACCGGGGCACTAATGAAAAACTGTTTTTT.